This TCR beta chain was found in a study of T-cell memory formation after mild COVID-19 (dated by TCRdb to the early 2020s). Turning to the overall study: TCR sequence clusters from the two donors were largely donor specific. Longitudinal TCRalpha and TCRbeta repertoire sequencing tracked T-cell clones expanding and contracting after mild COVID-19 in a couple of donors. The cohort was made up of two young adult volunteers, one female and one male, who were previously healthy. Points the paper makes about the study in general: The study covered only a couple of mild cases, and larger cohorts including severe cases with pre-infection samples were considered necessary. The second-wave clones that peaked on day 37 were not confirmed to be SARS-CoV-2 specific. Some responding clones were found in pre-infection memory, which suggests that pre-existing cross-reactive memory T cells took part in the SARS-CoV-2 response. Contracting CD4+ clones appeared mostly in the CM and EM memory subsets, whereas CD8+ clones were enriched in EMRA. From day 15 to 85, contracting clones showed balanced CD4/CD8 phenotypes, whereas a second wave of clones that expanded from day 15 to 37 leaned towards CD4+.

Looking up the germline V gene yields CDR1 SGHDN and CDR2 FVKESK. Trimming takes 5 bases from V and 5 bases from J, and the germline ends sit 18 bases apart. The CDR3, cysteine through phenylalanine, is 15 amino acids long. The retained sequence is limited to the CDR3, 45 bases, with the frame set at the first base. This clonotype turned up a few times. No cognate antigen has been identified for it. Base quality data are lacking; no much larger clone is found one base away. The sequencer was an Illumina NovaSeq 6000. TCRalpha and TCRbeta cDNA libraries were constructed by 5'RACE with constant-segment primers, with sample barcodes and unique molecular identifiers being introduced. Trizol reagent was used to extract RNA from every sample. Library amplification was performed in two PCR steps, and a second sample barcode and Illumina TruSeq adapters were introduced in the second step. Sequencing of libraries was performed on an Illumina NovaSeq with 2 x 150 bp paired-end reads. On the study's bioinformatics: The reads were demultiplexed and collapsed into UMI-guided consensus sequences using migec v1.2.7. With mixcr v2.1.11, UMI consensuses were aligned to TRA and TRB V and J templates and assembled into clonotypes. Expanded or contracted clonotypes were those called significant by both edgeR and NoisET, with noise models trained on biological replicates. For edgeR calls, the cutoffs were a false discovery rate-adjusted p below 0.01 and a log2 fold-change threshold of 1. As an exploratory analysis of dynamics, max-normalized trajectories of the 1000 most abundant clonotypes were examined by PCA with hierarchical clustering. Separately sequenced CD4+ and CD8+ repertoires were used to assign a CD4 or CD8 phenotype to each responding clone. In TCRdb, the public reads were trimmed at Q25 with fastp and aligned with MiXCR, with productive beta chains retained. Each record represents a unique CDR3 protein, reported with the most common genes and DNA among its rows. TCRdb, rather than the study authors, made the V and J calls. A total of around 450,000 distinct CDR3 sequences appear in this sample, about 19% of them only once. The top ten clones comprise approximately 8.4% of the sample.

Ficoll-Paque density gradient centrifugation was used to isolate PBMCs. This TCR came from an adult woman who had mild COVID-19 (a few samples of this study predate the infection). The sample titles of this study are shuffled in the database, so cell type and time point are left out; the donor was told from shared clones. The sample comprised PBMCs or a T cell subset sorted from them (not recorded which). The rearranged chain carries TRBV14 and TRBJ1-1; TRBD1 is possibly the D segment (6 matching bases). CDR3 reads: CASSYGWGAKTEAFF. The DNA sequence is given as TGTGCCAGCAGCTACGGGTGGGGGGCGAAGACTGAAGCTTTCTTT.